This T cell receptor (beta chain) was retrieved from a study of T-cell memory formation after mild COVID-19. Study-level findings and limits: Some clones that responded were present in memory (sampled pre-infection), which suggests cross-reactive memory joined. Nothing confirmed that second-wave clones peaking on day 37 were specific for SARS-CoV-2.

5'RACE with constant-segment primers built TCRalpha and TCRbeta cDNA libraries with UMIs. TCRdb re-called the 5' RACE reads with MiXCR, one entry per CDR3 protein. The sample holds a few hundred thousand distinct CDR3 sequences; around 24% are singletons and the top ten take around 8.1%. V lost 4 bases and J lost 5, with 9 bases in between. The CDR3 is made up of 13 amino acids. The germline V gene has CDR1 SGHTA and CDR2 FQGNSA. With regard to this clonotype: The target antigen is unknown.

The sample was PBMCs or a T cell subset sorted from them (not recorded which). The sequence was collected from an adult woman who had mild COVID-19 (a few samples of this study predate the infection). Cell type and time point are not known. This chain links TRBV7-2 with TRBJ2-1; D gene unclear. For the CDR3, the DNA is TGTGCCAGCAGCTCGAGCCTCGACAATGAGCAGTTCTTC. Amino acids: CASSSSLDNEQFF. Full variable domain (rest looked up from reference TRBV7-2 and TRBJ2-1): GAGVSQSPSNKVTEKGKDVELRCDPISGHTALYWYRQSLGQGLEFLIYFQGNSAPDKSGLPSDRFSAERTGGSVSTLTIQRTQQEDSAVYLCASSSSLDNEQFFGPGTRLTVL.